Below are 17 T cell receptor beta chains sequenced from a single sample in a study of T cells in localized non-small cell lung cancer. This table comes from immunoSEQ multiplex PCR, and its TCRdb copy is limited to in-frame clones, with some not included. The sample consists of 45,000 to 60,000 clones, less than 85% of them appearing once. The sequenced sample was PBMCs, obtained before any cancer treatment. Every receptor here comes from a woman aged 35 to 70 with stage II lung adenocarcinoma.

The genes are TRBV2 and TRBJ1-5, with a possible D match to TRBD1 (6 bases). The CDR3 covers 14 residues. From germline, CDR1 is SNHLY and CDR2 FYNNEI. Trimming took 2 bases from V and 11 from J, leaving 16 bases between them. CDR3 sequence reads: CASSERGRGETQHF. The CDR3 coding sequence is TGTGCCAGCAGTGAAAGGGGCAGGGGCGAGACCCAGCATTTT.

The CDR3 loop reads CASSPLGTEAFF. CDR3 sequence (DNA): TGTGCCAGCTCACCACTAGGCACTGAAGCTTTCTTT. The rearrangement joins TRBV18 to TRBJ1-1; D not certain. CDR3 length: 12 amino acids. The germline CDR1 and CDR2 sequences are KGHSH and LQKENI. V lost 1 base and J 4 bases, leaving 4 bases between the germline ends.

CDR3 nucleotides: TGCGCCAGCAACCCCCTCCAGCGGGGGCTCCAAGAGACCCAGTACTTC. Translated, it gives CASNPLQRGLQETQYF. The chain carries TRBV5-1 and TRBJ2-5; 8 bases match TRBD2. The V gene's germline CDR1 is SGHRS and CDR2 YFSETQ. This CDR3 is built from 16 residues. The V gene end was trimmed by 6 bases and the J gene end by 1 base; junction bases not matched to a gene: 11.

The chain has TRBV11-3 and TRBJ2-5, with a possible D match to TRBD1 (6 bases). Germline CDR1 reads SGHNT; CDR2 reads YENEEA. The CDR3 consists of 14 residues. V was shortened by 5 bases and J by 2 bases, with 12 bases between the two germline ends. In nucleotides, the CDR3 is TGTGCCAGCAGCACGCGGACAGCACAAGAGACCCAGTACTTC. Its translation is CASSTRTAQETQYF. The entire variable domain, with the rest obtained from reference TRBV11-3 and TRBJ2-5, is as follows: EAGVVQSPRYKIIEKKQPVAFWCNPISGHNTLYWYLQNLGQGPELLIRYENEEAVDDSQLPKDRFSAERLKGVDSTLKIQPAELGDSAVYLCASSTRTAQETQYFGPGTRLLVL.

The count of this clone is one. As DNA, the CDR3 is TGTGCCAGTAGTACCCCCCTACAGGGGGAAGTTTGGAGCAATCAGCCCCAGCATTTT. It yields the protein CASSTPLQGEVWSNQPQHF. J is TRBJ1-5 and V is TRBV19; 8 positions agree with TRBD1. With 4 bases clipped from V and 1 base from J, the junction kept 15 bases outside the gene matches. From germline, CDR1 is LNHDA and CDR2 SQIVND (reference sequence). The CDR3 is made up of 19 amino acids.

The chain carries TRBV6-5 and TRBJ1-4; 7 bases map to TRBD1. The CDR3 loop spans 15 amino acids. The germline V gene encodes CDR1 MNHEY and CDR2 SVGAGI. V shed 10 bases, J shed 8 bases, and the junction held 16 bases outside the gene matches. The CDR3 DNA reads as TGTGCCATCAGGCCCTCAGGGACAGTAGGGGAAAAACTGTTTTTT. It translates to CAIRPSGTVGEKLFF.

The V call is TRBV4-1, the J call TRBJ2-4, with TRBD1 as a possible D gene (5 bases). CDR3 size: 22 residues. Trimming pared 3 bases from V and 0 bases from J, leaving 30 bases between. Germline V gene sequence: CDR1 MGHRA, CDR2 YSYEKL. The CDR3 loop is CASSQRSGGTGVASLAKNIQYF. For the CDR3, the DNA is TGCGCCAGCAGCCAGAGGTCGGGCGGAACAGGCGTGGCCTCGTTAGCCAAAAACATTCAGTACTTC.

The chain combines TRBV7-2 with TRBJ2-5; D gene ambiguous. Trimming took 4 bases from V and 0 from J, leaving 9 bases between them. Germline CDR1 is SGHTA and CDR2 is FQGNSA. The CDR3 has 14 amino acids. CDR3 region: CASSSSRNQETQYF. The DNA of the CDR3 is TGTGCCAGCAGCTCCTCAAGAAACCAAGAGACCCAGTACTTC.

The chain employs TRBV5-4 and TRBJ2-7; D is perhaps TRBD2 (6 bases). Germline CDR1 SGHNT, CDR2 YYREEE (reference sequence). Trimming took 6 bases from V and 5 from J, leaving 18 bases between them. The CDR3 has 14 residues. The CDR3 sequence: CASNTWAGRHEQYF. The CDR3 coding sequence is TGTGCCAGCAACACCTGGGCAGGGAGGCACGAGCAGTACTTC.

A remark on this clone: Distinct nucleotide sequences in the sample also encode this CDR3. J is TRBJ1-5 and V is TRBV5-1; TRBD1 is a possible D gene (5 bases). This CDR3 has 14 residues. Between the trimmed V and J ends, which lost 0 bases and 4 bases, there was a span of 8 bases. Germline V gene sequence: CDR1 SGHRS, CDR2 YFSETQ. CDR3 loop: CASSLGTGNQPQHF. The DNA of the CDR3 is TGCGCCAGCAGCTTGGGCACAGGAAATCAGCCCCAGCATTTT.

This chain connects TRBV4-2 to TRBJ1-1, with no clear D. The CDR3 extends over 13 amino acids. CDR1 and CDR2 from the germline V gene are LGHNA and YNFKEQ. The V end lost 0 bases, the J end lost 2 bases, and 4 bases lay between the germline ends. CDR3 DNA: TGTGCCAGCAGCCAAGACCCCAACACTGAAGCTTTCTTT. Translated: CASSQDPNTEAFF.

This rearrangement joins TRBV28 to TRBJ2-5, with D possibly matching TRBD2 (6 bases). Trimming shortened V by 4 bases and J by 3 bases, and 6 bases separated the two germline ends. From germline, CDR1 is MDHEN and CDR2 SYDVKM. This CDR3 is 12 amino acids long. CDR3 coding DNA: TGTGCCAGCAGTTGGGAGGAAGAGACCCAGTACTTC. It encodes CASSWEEETQYF. Complete variable domain (other parts from reference TRBV28 and TRBJ2-5): DVKVTQSSRYLVKRTGEKVFLECVQDMDHENMFWYRQDPGLGLRLIYFSYDVKMKEKGDIPEGYSVSREKKERFSLILESASTNQTSMYLCASSWEEETQYFGPGTRLLVL.

This clone was seen once. The chain joins TRBV25-1 to TRBJ1-2; TRBD1 agrees at 9 bases. The trim removed 5 bases at V and 0 bases at J, leaving 7 bases unmatched. There are 16 residues in the CDR3. CDR1 and CDR2 (germline): MGHDK, SYGVNS. The CDR3 nucleotides read TGTGCCAGCAGTAGGGGACAGGGTACTGCTAACTATGGCTACACCTTC. This gives the protein CASSRGQGTANYGYTF.

This clone is labeled medium-sized. The chain links TRBV27 to TRBJ1-4; the D is unclear. Trimming removed 1 base at V and 7 bases at J, with 13 bases between. Germline V CDR1 and CDR2: MNHEY, SMNVEV (reference sequence). The length of the CDR3 is 15 residues. The CDR3 loop is CASSLWGAQAEKLFF. CDR3 sequence (DNA): TGTGCCAGCAGTTTATGGGGAGCCCAAGCTGAAAAACTGTTTTTT.

The V gene is TRBV30, the J gene TRBJ1-2; D is uncertain. Germline V CDR1 and CDR2: GTSNPN, SVGIG (reference sequence). Trimming shortened V by 0 bases and J by 5 bases, and 25 bases separated the two germline ends. CDR3 size: 18 residues. The CDR3 reads CAWSVGWEVGRGDYGYTF. CDR3 coding DNA: TGTGCCTGGAGTGTAGGCTGGGAGGTAGGACGGGGTGATTATGGCTACACCTTC.

CDR3 sequence: CASSEGTAREKLFF. DNA for the CDR3: TGTGCCAGCAGTGAAGGAACGGCTCGGGAAAAACTGTTTTTT. The chain uses TRBV6-1 and TRBJ1-4; D gene uncertain. The length of the CDR3 is 14 residues. Between the trimmed V and J ends, which lost 1 base and 8 bases, there was a span of 11 bases. The germline gives CDR1 MNHNS, CDR2 SASEGT.

V is TRBV12-5 and J is TRBJ1-3, with D hard to call. The CDR3 contains 15 residues. Germline values: CDR1 LGHNT, CDR2 FRNRAP. Trimming cost V 6 bases and J 3 bases, with 15 bases left between them. The CDR3 region has the DNA TGTGCTAGTGGAACAATGAGGCCAGATGGAAACACCATATATTTT. Translating it yields CASGTMRPDGNTIYF.